This T cell receptor beta chain was captured by sequencing in a study of shared clonotypes between healthy human individuals. Deep-level settings were used for running the assay. When replicate PCRs were run on unsorted PBMC, they used about 300 ng DNA, some 31,000 T cell genomes. The table came from immunoSEQ multiplex PCR; TCRdb's copy has only in-frame clones and leaves some out. This sample has 520,000 or so clones; about four fifths occur once, and the top ten carry roughly 13%. Donors, healthy HIV-negative adults, lacked recent acute infections or vaccinations. Every one of the donors was a Caucasian adult that lived in Nashville, Tennessee. The sequencing sample was made of PBMCs. This receptor was taken from a middle-aged woman in good health. Some clones in this sample may be carry-over from other donors' samples.

The CDR3 DNA sequence: TGTGCCAGCTCACCACTGAGCGTAGCGAACACCGGGGAGCTGTTTTTT. It specifies CASSPLSVANTGELFF. The rearrangement uses TRBV18 and TRBJ2-2; unclear D gene. The germline V gene encodes CDR1 KGHSH and CDR2 LQKENI. The CDR3 has 16 amino acids. The V end lost 1 base, the J end lost 0 bases, and 9 bases lay between the germline ends.